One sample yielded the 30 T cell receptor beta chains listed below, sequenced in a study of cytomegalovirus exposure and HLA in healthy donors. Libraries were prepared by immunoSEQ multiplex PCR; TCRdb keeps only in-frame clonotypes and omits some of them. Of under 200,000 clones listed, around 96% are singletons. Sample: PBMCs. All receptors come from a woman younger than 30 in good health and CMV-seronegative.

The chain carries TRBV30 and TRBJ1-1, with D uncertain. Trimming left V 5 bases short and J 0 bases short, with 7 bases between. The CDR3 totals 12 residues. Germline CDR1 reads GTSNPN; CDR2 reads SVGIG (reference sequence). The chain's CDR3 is CAWANMNTEAFF. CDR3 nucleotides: TGTGCCTGGGCTAATATGAACACTGAAGCTTTCTTT.

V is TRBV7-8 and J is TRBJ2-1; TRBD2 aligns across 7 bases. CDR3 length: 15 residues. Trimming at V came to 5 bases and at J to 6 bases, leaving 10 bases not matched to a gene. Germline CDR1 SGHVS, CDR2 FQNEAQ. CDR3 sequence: CASSLDLWGGNEQFF. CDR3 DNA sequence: TGTGCCAGCAGCCTAGACCTGTGGGGGGGCAATGAGCAGTTCTTC.

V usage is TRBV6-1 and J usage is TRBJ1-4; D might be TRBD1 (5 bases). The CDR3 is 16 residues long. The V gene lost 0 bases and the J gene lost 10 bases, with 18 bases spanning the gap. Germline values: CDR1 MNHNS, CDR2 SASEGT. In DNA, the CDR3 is TGTGCCAGCAGTGAAGCGGAACCAGTCAGGGTTGGAAAACTGTTTTTT. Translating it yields CASSEAEPVRVGKLFF.

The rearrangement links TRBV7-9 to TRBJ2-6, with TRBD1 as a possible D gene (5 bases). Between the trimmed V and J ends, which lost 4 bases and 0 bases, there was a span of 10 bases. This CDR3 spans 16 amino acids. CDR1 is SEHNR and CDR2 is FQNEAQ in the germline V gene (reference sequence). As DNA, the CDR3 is TGTGCCAGCAGCTCCGCAGGGCCCTCTGGGGCCAACGTCCTGACTTTC. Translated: CASSSAGPSGANVLTF.

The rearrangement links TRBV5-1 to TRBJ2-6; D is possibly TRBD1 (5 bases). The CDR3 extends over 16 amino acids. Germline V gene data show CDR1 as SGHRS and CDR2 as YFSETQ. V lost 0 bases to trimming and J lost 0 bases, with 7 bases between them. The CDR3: CASSLVQGSGANVLTF. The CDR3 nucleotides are TGCGCCAGCAGCTTGGTGCAGGGCTCTGGGGCCAACGTCCTGACTTTC.

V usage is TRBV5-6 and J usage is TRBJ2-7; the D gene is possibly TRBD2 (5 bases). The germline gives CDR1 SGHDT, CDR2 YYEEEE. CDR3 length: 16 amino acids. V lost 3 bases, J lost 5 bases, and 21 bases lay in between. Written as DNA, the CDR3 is TGTGCCAGCAGCTCAACCTATTTCGGGGTTTTCAACGAGCAGTACTTC. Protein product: CASSSTYFGVFNEQYF.

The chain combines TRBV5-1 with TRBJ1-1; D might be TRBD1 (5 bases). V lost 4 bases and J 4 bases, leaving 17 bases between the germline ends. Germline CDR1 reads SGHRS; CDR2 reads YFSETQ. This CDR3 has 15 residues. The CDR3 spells CASSPTGSTGTEAFF. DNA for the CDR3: TGCGCCAGCAGCCCCACAGGTTCGACGGGCACTGAAGCTTTCTTT.

The CDR3 is CASSQGLEETQYF. The CDR3 coding sequence is TGCGCCAGCAGCCAAGGTCTAGAAGAGACCCAGTACTTC. The chain has TRBV4-3 and TRBJ2-5, with unresolved D. The V gene's germline CDR1 is LGHNA and CDR2 YSLEER. This CDR3 comprises 13 residues. V was pared by 1 base and J by 3 bases, with 6 bases between.

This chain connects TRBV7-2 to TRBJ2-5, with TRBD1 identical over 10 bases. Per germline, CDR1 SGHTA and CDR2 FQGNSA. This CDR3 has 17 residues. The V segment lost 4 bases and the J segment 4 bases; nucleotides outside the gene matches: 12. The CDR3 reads CASSSTVGDRGVETQYF. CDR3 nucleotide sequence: TGTGCCAGCAGCTCAACCGTAGGGGACAGGGGAGTAGAGACCCAGTACTTC.

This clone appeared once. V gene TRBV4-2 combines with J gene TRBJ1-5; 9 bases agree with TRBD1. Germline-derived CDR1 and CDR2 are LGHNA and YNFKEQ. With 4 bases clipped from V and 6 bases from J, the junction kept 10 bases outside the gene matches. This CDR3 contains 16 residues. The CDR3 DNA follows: TGTGCCAGCAGCCGATTACCGGGACAGGGCGGTCAGCCCCAGCATTTT. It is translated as CASSRLPGQGGQPQHF.

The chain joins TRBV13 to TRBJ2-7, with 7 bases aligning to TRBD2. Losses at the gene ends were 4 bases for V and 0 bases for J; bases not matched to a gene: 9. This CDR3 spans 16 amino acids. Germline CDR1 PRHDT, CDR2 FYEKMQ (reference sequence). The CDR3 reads CASSSVQRGGSYEQYF. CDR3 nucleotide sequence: TGTGCCAGCAGCTCCGTCCAGCGGGGAGGCTCCTACGAGCAGTACTTC.

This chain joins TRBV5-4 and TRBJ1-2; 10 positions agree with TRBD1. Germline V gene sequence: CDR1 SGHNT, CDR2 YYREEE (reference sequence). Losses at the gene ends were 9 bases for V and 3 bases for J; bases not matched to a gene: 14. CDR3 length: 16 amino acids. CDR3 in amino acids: CATHSGQGTPYYGYTF. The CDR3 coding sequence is TGTGCCACCCATTCGGGACAGGGGACCCCTTACTATGGCTACACCTTC.

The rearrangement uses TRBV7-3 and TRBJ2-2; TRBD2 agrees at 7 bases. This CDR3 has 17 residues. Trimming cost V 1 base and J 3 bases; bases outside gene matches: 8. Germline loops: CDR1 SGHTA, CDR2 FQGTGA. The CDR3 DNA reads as TGTGCCAGCAGCTTAATTGGGCTAGCGGACCACACCGGGGAGCTGTTTTTT. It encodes CASSLIGLADHTGELFF.

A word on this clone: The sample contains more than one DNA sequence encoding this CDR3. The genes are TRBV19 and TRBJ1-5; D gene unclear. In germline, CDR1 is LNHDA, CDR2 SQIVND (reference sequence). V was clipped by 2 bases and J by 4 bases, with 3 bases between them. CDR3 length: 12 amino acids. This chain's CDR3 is CASSISNQPQHF. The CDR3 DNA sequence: TGTGCCAGTAGTATATCAAATCAGCCCCAGCATTTT.

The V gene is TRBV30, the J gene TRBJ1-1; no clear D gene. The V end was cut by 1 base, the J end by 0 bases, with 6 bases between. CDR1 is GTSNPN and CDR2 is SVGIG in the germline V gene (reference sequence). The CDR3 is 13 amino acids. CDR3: CAWSGRMNTEAFF. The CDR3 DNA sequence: TGTGCCTGGAGTGGCAGAATGAACACTGAAGCTTTCTTT.

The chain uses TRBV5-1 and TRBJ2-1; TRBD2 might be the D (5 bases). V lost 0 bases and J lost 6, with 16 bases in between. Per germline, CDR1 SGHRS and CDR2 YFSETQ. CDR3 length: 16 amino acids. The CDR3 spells CASSLGGHGMGNEQFF. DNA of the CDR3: TGCGCCAGCAGCTTGGGAGGGCACGGAATGGGCAATGAGCAGTTCTTC.

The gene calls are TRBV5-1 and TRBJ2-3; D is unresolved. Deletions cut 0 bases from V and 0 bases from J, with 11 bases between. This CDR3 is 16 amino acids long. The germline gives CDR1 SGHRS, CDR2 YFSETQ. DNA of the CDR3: TGCGCCAGCAGCTTGGGACACCGATCTAGCACAGATACGCAGTATTTT. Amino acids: CASSLGHRSSTDTQYF.

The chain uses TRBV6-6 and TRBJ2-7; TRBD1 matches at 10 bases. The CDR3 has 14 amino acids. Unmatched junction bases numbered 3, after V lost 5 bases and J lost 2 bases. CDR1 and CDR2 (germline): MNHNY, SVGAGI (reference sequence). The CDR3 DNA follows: TGTGCCAGCAGTCAGACAGGGGGCACCTACGAGCAGTACTTC. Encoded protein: CASSQTGGTYEQYF.

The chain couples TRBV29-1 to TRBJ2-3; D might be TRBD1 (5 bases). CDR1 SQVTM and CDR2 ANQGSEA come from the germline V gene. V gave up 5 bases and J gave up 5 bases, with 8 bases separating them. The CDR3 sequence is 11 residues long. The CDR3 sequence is CSVRTQDTQYF. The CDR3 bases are TGCAGCGTTCGGACACAAGATACGCAGTATTTT.

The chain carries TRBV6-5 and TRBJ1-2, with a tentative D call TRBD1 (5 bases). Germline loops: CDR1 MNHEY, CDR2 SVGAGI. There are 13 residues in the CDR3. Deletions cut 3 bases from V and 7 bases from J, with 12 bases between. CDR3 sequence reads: CASSYSTGSGYTF. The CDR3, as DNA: TGTGCCAGCAGTTATTCAACAGGATCTGGCTACACCTTC.

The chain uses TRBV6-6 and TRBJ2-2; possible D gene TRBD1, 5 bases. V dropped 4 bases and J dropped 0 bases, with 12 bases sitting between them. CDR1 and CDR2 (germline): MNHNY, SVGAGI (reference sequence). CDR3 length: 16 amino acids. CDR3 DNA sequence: TGTGCCAGCAGTTCCCAGGGAAAGCCGAACACCGGGGAGCTGTTTTTT. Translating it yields CASSSQGKPNTGELFF.

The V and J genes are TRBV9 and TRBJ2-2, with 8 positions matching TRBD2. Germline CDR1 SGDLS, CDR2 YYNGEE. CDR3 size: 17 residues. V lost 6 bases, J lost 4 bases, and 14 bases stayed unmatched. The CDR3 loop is CASTPTGASGFTGELFF. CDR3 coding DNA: TGTGCCAGCACCCCCACCGGGGCTAGCGGGTTCACCGGGGAGCTGTTTTTT. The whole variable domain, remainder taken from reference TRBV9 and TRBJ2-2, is DSGVTQTPKHLITATGQRVTLRCSPRSGDLSVYWYQQSLDQGLQFLIQYYNGEERAKGNILERFSAQQFPDLHSELNLSSLELGDSALYFCASTPTGASGFTGELFFGEGSRLTVL.

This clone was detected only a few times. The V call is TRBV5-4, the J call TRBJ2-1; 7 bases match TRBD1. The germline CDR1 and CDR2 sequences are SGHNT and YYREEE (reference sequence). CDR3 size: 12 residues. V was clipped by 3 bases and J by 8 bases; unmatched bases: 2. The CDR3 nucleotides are TGTGCCAGCAGCTACAGGGGCTATGAGCAGTTCTTC. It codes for CASSYRGYEQFF.

CDR3 in DNA: TGTGCCAGCAGCTTAGGCAGGGGGGATGAACTGTTTTTT. Its protein product is CASSLGRGDELFF. The chain uses TRBV7-9 and TRBJ1-4; TRBD1 agrees at 7 bases. The length of the CDR3 is 13 residues. Germline-derived CDR1 and CDR2 are SEHNR and FQNEAQ (reference sequence). V was clipped by 1 base and J by 12 bases; unmatched bases: 5.

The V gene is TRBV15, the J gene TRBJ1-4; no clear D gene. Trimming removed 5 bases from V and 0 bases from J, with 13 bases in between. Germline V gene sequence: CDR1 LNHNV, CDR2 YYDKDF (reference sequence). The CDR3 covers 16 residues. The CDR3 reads CATSPRGSATNEKLFF. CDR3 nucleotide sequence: TGTGCCACCAGCCCCCGAGGGAGTGCAACTAATGAAAAACTGTTTTTT. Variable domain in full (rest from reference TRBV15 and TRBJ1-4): DAMVIQNPRYQVTQFGKPVTLSCSQTLNHNVMYWYQQKSSQAPKLLFHYYDKDFNNEADTPDNFQSRRPNTSFCFLDIRSPGLGDTAMYLCATSPRGSATNEKLFFGSGTQLSVL.

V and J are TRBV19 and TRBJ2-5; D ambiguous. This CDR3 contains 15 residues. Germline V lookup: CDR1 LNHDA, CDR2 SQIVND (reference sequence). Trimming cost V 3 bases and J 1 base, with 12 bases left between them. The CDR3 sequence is CASSMRQALQETQYF. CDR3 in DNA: TGTGCCAGTAGTATGCGACAAGCCCTCCAAGAGACCCAGTACTTC. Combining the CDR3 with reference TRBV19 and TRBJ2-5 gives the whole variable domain DGGITQSPKYLFRKEGQNVTLSCEQNLNHDAMYWYRQDPGQGLRLIYYSQIVNDFQKGDIAEGYSVSREKKESFPLTVTSAQKNPTAFYLCASSMRQALQETQYFGPGTRLLVL.

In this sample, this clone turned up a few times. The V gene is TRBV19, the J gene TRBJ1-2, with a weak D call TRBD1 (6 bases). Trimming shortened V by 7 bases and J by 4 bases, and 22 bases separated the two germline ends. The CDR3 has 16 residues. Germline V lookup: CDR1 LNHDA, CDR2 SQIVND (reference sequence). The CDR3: CASTSQGRSPFYGYTF. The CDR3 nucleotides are TGTGCCAGTACGAGTCAGGGGCGCAGTCCCTTCTATGGCTACACCTTC.

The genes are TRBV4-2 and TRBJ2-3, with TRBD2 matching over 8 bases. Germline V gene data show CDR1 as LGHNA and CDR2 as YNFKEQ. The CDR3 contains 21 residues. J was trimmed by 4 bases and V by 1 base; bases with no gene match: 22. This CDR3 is CASSQGARGTRVVALPDTQYF. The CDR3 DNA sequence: TGTGCCAGCAGCCAAGGGGCGAGGGGGACTAGAGTAGTCGCCCTCCCAGATACGCAGTATTTT.

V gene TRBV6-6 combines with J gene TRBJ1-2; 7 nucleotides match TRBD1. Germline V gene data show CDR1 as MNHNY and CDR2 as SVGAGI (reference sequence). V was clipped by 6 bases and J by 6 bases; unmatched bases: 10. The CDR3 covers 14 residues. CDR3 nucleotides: TGTGCCAGCAGCCCTAGGAGGGGGCCTCATGGCTACACCTTC. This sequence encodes CASSPRRGPHGYTF.

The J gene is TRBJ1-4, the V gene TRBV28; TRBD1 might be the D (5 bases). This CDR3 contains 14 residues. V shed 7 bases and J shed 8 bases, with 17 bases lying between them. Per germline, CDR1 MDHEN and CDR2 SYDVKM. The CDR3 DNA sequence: TGTGCCAGCACTCGGGGGGGTCAGGAGGAAAAACTGTTTTTT. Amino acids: CASTRGGQEEKLFF.